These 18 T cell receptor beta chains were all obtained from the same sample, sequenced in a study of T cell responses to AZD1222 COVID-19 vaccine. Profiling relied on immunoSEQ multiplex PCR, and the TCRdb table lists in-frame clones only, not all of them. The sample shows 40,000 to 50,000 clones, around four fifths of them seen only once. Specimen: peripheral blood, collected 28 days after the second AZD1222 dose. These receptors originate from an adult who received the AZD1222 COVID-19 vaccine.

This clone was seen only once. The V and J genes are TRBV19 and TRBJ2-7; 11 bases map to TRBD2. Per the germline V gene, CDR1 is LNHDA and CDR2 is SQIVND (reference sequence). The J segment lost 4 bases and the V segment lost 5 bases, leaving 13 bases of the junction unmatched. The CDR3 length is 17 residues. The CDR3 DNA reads TGTGCCAGTAGTCCTTCCACTACACTAGCGGGGGTTTACGAGCAGTACTTC. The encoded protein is CASSPSTTLAGVYEQYF.

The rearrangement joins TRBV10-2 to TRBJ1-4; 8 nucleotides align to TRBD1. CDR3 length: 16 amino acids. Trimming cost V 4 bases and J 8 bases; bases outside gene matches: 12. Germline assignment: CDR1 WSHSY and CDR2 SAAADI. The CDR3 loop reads CASSVLAGGLNEKLFF. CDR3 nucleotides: TGCGCCAGCAGTGTCTTGGCAGGGGGCTTAAACGAAAAACTGTTTTTT.

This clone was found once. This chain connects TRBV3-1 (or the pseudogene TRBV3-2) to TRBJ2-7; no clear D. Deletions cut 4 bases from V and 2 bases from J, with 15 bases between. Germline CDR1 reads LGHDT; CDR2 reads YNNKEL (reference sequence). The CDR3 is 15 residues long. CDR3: CASSPRVVKTYEQYF. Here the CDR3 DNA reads TGTGCCAGCAGCCCACGGGTCGTTAAGACCTACGAGCAGTACTTC.

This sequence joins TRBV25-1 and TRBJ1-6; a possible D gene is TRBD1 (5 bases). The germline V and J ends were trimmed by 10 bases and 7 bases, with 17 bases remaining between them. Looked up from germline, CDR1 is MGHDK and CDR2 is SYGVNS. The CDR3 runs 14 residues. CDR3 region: CATRDRGVNSPLHF. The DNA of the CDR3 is TGTGCCACCCGCGATCGGGGGGTGAATTCACCCCTCCACTTT.

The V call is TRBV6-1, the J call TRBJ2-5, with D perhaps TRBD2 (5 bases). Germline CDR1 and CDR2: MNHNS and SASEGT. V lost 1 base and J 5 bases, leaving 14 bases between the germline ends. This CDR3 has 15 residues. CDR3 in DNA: TGTGCCAGCAGTGAAGACCGAGGGAGAGCGGAGACCCAGTACTTC. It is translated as CASSEDRGRAETQYF.

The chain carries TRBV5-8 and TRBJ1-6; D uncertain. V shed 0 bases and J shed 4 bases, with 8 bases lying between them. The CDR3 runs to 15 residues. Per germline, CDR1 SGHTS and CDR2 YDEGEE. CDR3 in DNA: TGTGCCAGCAGCTTGGCGGCAGCATATAATTCACCCCTCCACTTT. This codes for CASSLAAAYNSPLHF.

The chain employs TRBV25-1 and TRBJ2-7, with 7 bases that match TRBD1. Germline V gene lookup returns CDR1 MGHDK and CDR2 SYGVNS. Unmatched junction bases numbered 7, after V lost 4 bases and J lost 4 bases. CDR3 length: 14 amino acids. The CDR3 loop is CASSAGTASYEQYF. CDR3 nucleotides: TGTGCCAGCAGTGCAGGGACAGCATCTTACGAGCAGTACTTC.

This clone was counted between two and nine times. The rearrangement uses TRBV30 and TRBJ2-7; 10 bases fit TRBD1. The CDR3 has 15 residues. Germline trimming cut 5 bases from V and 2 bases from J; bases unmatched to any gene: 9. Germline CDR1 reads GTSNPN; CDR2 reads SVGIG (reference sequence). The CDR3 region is CAWPSGTGVTYEQYF. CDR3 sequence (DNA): TGTGCCTGGCCATCCGGGACAGGGGTTACCTACGAGCAGTACTTC.

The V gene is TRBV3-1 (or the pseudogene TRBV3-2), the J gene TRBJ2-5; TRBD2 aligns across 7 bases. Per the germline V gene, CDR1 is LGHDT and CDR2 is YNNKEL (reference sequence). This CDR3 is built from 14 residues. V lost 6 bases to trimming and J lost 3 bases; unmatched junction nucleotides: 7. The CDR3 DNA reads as TGTGCCAGCAGTAGGCGCGGGGGAGAAGAGACCCAGTACTTC. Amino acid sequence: CASSRRGGEETQYF.

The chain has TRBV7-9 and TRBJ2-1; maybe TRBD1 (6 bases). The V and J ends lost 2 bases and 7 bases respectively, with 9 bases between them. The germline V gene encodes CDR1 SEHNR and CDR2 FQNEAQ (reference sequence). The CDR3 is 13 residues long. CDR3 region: CASSLNRDNEQFF. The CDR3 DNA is TGTGCCAGCAGCTTAAACAGGGATAATGAGCAGTTCTTC. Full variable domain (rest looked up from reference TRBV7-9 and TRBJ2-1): DTGVSQNPRHKITKRGQNVTFRCDPISEHNRLYWYRQTLGQGPEFLTYFQNEAQLEKSRLLSDRFSAERPKGSFSTLEIQRTEQGDSAMYLCASSLNRDNEQFFGPGTRLTVL.

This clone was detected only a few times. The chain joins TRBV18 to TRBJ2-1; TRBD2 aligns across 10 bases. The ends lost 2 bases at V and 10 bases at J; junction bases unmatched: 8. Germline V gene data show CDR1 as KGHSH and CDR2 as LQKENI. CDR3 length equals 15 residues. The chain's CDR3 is CASSPRASGGWEQFF. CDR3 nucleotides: TGTGCCAGCTCACCAAGAGCTAGCGGGGGTTGGGAGCAGTTCTTC. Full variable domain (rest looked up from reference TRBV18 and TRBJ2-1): NAGVMQNPRHLVRRRGQEARLRCSPMKGHSHVYWYRQLPEEGLKFMVYLQKENIIDESGMPKERFSAEFPKEGPSILRIQQVVRGDSAAYFCASSPRASGGWEQFFGPGTRLTVL.

CDR3 sequence: CASSRWTEDTGELFF. The CDR3, as DNA: TGTGCCAGCTCACGTTGGACAGAAGACACCGGGGAGCTGTTTTTT. The gene calls are TRBV18 and TRBJ2-2, with D perhaps matching TRBD1 (6 bases). V shed 4 bases and J shed 3 bases, with 12 bases lying between them. The CDR3 has 15 residues. In germline, CDR1 is KGHSH, CDR2 LQKENI. The whole variable domain, remainder taken from reference TRBV18 and TRBJ2-2, is NAGVMQNPRHLVRRRGQEARLRCSPMKGHSHVYWYRQLPEEGLKFMVYLQKENIIDESGMPKERFSAEFPKEGPSILRIQQVVRGDSAAYFCASSRWTEDTGELFFGEGSRLTVL.

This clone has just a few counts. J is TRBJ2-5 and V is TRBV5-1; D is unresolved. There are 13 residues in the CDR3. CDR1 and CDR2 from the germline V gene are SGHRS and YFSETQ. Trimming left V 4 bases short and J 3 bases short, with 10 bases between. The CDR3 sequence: CASSLTVKETQYF. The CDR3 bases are TGCGCCAGCAGCCTGACGGTCAAAGAGACCCAGTACTTC.

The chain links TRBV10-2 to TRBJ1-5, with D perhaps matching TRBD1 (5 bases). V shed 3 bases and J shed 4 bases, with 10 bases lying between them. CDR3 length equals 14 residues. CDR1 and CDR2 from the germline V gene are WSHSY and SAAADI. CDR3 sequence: CASSESGGNQPQHF. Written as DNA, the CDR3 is TGCGCCAGCAGTGAAAGTGGGGGGAATCAGCCCCAGCATTTT.

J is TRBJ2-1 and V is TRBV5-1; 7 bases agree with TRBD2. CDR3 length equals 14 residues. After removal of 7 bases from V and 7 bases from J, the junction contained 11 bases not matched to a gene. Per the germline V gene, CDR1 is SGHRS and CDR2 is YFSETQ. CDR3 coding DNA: TGCGCCAGCGGGGGACTATCCCTGAGGAATGAGCAGTTCTTC. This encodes CASGGLSLRNEQFF.

CDR3 protein: CASSVGSSTSTDTQYF. CDR3 coding DNA: TGTGCCAGCAGCGTAGGGAGCTCAACTAGCACAGATACGCAGTATTTT. The J gene is TRBJ2-3, the V gene TRBV9, with D uncertain. The germline V and J ends were trimmed by 0 bases and 0 bases, with 11 bases remaining between them. The CDR3 loop spans 16 amino acids. The germline V gene has CDR1 SGDLS and CDR2 YYNGEE.

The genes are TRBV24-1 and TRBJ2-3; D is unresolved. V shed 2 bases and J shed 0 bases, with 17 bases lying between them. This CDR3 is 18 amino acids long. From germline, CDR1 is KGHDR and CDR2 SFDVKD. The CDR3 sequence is CATSDSWVAASSTDTQYF. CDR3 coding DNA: TGTGCCACCAGTGATTCATGGGTGGCAGCCTCTAGCACAGATACGCAGTATTTT.

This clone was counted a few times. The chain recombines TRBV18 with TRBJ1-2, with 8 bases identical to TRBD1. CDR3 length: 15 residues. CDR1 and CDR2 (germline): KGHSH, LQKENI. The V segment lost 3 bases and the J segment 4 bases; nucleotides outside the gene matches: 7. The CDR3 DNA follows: TGTGCCAGCTCACCGGGGGACAGGAAGAGCTATGGCTACACCTTC. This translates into CASSPGDRKSYGYTF.